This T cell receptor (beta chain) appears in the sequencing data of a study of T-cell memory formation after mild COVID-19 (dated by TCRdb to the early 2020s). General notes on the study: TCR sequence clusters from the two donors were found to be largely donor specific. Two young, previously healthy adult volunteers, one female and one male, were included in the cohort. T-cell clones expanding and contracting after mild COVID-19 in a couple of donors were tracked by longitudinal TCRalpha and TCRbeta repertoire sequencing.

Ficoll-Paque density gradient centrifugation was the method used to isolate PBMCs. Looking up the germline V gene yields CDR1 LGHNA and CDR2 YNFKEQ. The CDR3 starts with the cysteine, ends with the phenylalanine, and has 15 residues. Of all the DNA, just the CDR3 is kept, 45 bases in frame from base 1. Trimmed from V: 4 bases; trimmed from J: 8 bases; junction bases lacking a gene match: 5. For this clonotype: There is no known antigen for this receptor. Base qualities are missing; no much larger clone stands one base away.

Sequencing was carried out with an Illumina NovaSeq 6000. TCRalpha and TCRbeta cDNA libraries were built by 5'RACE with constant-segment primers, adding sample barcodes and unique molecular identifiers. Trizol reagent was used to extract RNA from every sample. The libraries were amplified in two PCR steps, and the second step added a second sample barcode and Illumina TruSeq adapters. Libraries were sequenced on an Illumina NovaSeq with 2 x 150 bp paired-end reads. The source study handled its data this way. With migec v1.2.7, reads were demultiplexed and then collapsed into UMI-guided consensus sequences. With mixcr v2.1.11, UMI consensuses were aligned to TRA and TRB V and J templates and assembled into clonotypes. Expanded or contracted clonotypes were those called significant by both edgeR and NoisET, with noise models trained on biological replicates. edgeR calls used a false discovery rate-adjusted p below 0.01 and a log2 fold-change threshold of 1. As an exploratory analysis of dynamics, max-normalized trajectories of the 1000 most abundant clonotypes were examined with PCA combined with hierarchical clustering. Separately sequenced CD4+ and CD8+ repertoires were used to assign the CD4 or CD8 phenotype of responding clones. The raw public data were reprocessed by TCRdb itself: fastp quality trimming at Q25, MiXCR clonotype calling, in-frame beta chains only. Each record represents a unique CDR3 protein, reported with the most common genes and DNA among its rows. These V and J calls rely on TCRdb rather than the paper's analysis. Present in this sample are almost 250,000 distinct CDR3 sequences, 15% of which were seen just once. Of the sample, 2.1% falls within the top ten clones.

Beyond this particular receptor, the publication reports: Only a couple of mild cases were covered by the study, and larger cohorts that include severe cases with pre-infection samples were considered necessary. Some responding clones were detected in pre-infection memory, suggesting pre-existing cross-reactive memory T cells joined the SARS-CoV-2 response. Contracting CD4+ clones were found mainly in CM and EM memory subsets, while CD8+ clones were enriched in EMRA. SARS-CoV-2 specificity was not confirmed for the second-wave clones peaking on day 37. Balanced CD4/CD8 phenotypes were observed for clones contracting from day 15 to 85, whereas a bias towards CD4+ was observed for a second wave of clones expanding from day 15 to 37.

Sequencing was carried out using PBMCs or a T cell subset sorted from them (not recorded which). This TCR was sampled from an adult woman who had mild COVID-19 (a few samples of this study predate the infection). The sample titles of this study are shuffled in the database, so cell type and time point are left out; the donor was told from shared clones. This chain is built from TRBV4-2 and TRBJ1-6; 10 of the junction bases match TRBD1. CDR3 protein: CASSPRDRGDSPLHF. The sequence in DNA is TGTGCCAGCAGCCCCAGGGACAGGGGTGATTCACCCCTCCACTTT.